The following is a TCR beta chain sequence with its context. No antigen is known for it. The PCR made use of 60 Vbeta and 13 Jbeta primers. The method was immunoSEQ multiplex PCR; TCRdb's version includes in-frame clones alone and lacks a portion of them. The sample lists about 80,000 clones; approximately 80% were seen once. This sample was taken from a study of cytomegalovirus exposure and HLA in healthy donors. The junction had 3 bases not matched to a gene; V was cut back by 4 bases and J by 4 bases. Germline CDR1 is LNHDA and CDR2 is SQIVND (reference sequence). The CDR3 sequence is 13 residues long. The donors, nominally healthy at sampling, likely had unrecorded immune exposures. Study-level results: Researchers had no immune exposure information except CMV serostatus available. Fewer N-insertions than the roughly 670-donor mean were reportedly shown by an Asian-associated ancestry cluster in a later analysis.

This sequence joins TRBV19 and TRBJ1-2; 7 positions agree with TRBD1. The sequenced sample consisted of PBMCs. This sequence originates from a man aged 50 to 59 in good health and CMV-seropositive. CDR3 in amino acids: CASSTGQAYGYTF. The CDR3, as DNA: TGTGCCAGTAGTACCGGACAGGCCTATGGCTACACCTTC.